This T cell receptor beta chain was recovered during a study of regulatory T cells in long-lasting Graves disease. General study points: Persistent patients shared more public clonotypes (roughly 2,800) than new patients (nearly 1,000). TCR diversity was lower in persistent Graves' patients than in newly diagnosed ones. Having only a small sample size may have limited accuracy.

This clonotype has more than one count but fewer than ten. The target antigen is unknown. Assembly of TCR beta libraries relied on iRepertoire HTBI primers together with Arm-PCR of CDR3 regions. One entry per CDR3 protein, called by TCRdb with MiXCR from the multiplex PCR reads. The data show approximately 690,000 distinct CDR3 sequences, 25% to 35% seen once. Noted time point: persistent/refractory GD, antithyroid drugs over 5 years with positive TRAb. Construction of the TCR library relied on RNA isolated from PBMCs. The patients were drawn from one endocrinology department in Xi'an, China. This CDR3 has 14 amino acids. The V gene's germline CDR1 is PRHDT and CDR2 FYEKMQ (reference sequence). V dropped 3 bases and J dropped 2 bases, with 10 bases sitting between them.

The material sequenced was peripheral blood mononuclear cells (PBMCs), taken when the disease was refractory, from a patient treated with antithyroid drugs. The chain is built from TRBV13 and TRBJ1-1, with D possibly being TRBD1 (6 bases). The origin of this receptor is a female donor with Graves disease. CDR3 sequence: CASSLDSRNTEAFF. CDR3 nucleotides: TGTGCCAGCAGCTTGGACAGCCGAAACACTGAAGCTTTCTTT.